The sequence of this T cell receptor (beta chain) was determined in a study of blood T cell repertoires in COVID-19. Background on the study: Some COVID-19 samples were acute and others convalescent; all came from the United States, Italy and Spain. In each case, the material was cDNA or gDNA derived from T cells, B-cell-depleted T cells, or PBMCs.

Trimming removed 8 bases at V and 6 bases at J, with 16 bases between. The length of the CDR3 is 13 residues. Per the authors' pipeline: Using reference gene primer amplification, nucleated cell counts were estimated. Here immunoSEQ multiplex PCR was the method, and the copy in TCRdb shows in-frame clones only, minus some. V and J calls and clone size are those listed in that table; D and trimming were worked out from the DNA. The data contain fewer than 120,000 clones, 76% of them seen just once; the ten biggest clones take up less than 4%. V usage is TRBV12-3 or TRBV12-4 and J usage is TRBJ1-1; maybe TRBD1 (5 bases). The specimen was peripheral blood. This receptor was identified in a woman of 80 years or more with acute or convalescent COVID-19. The chain's CDR3 is CASLTSGGAEAFF. The DNA for the CDR3 is TGTGCCAGCCTTACATCCGGAGGGGCTGAAGCTTTCTTT.